Listed here are 12 T cell receptor beta chains from one sample, sequenced in a study of response to subunit inactivated influenza vaccine. TCRdb redid the calling of the RT-PCR reads with MiXCR, one entry per CDR3 protein. The sample records 500,000 to 600,000 distinct CDR3 sequences, 10% to 15% being singletons. The sample here was PBMCs from blood, taken on the day of vaccination. The source of these receptors is a man in his fifties who received an inactivated influenza vaccine.

A few counts support this clonotype. The chain recombines TRBV5-5 with TRBJ1-1; D is possibly TRBD1 (6 bases). The CDR3 covers 14 residues. The germline V gene has CDR1 SGHKS and CDR2 YYEKEE (reference sequence). Trimming cost V 7 bases and J 5 bases, with 18 bases left between them. CDR3 in DNA: TGTGCCAGCCGACAGACAGGTTCCGGGACTGAAGCTTTCTTT. Protein product: CASRQTGSGTEAFF. The full variable domain, rest sourced from reference TRBV5-5 and TRBJ1-1, is DAGVTQSPTHLIKTRGQQVTLRCSPISGHKSVSWYQQVLGQGPQFIFQYYEKEERGRGNFPDRFSARQFPNYSSELNVNALLLGDSALYLCASRQTGSGTEAFFGQGTRLTVV.

The genes are TRBV7-2 and TRBJ2-2; D gene uncertain. The CDR3 has 14 amino acids. The ends were cut back, 3 bases at V and 6 bases at J, with 11 bases in the middle. Looked up from germline, CDR1 is SGHTA and CDR2 is FQGNSA. The CDR3 nucleotides are TGTGCCAGCAGCTTGGGCCCCGCTGCCGGGGAGCTGTTTTTT. This translates into CASSLGPAAGELFF.

The rearrangement uses TRBV5-1 and TRBJ2-1; TRBD1 matches 8 bases. CDR3 length equals 13 residues. V lost 2 bases and J lost 10; bases outside the gene matches: 5. Germline CDR1 and CDR2: SGHRS and YFSETQ. CDR3 loop: CASSLGQGKEQFF. DNA of the CDR3: TGCGCCAGCAGCTTAGGACAGGGAAAGGAGCAGTTCTTC.

This clonotype came up a few times. This sequence joins TRBV4-1 and TRBJ2-4; 12 bases line up with TRBD1. This CDR3 region has 19 residues. The trim removed 1 base at V and 6 bases at J, leaving 13 bases unmatched. Germline V gene sequence: CDR1 MGHRA, CDR2 YSYEKL. The CDR3 sequence is CASSQGVEGTGGSGNIQYF. The DNA for the CDR3 is TGCGCCAGCAGCCAAGGCGTGGAGGGGACAGGGGGCTCGGGAAACATTCAGTACTTC.

The sample holds a few counts of this clonotype. This sequence joins TRBV18 and TRBJ1-2; 7 positions match TRBD1. With V trimmed by 3 bases and J by 2 bases, 6 bases remained unmatched. The CDR3 totals 15 residues. The germline V gene has CDR1 KGHSH and CDR2 LQKENI. The CDR3 is CASSPRPGGNYGYTF. CDR3 nucleotides: TGTGCCAGCTCACCCCGCCCAGGGGGGAACTATGGCTACACCTTC. Full variable domain (outside the CDR3, taken from reference TRBV18 and TRBJ1-2): NAGVMQNPRHLVRRRGQEARLRCSPMKGHSHVYWYRQLPEEGLKFMVYLQKENIIDESGMPKERFSAEFPKEGPSILRIQQVVRGDSAAYFCASSPRPGGNYGYTFGSGTRLTVV.

In its sample, this clonotype was seen a few times. J is TRBJ2-1 and V is TRBV5-8; 7 bases fit TRBD2. V shed 2 bases, J shed 5 bases, and the junction held 10 bases outside the gene matches. CDR1 and CDR2 (germline): SGHTS, YDEGEE. The CDR3 spans 16 residues. The CDR3 reads CASSLKSGRGDNEQFF. For the CDR3, the DNA is TGTGCCAGCAGCTTAAAGTCGGGTCGGGGGGACAATGAGCAGTTCTTC.

This chain uses TRBV6-5 with TRBJ2-2; D uncertain. V was clipped by 5 bases and J by 3 bases, with 7 bases between them. This CDR3 is built from 13 residues. The germline V gene encodes CDR1 MNHEY and CDR2 SVGAGI. CDR3 in DNA: TGTGCCAGCAGTAACACGGACACCGGGGAGCTGTTTTTT. Protein sequence: CASSNTDTGELFF.

This clonotype was picked up a small number of times. The chain joins TRBV10-3 to TRBJ1-1; D is perhaps TRBD1 (5 bases). Germline V gene data show CDR1 as ENHRY and CDR2 as SYGVKD. The CDR3 length is 12 residues. The ends were cut back, 6 bases at V and 8 bases at J, with 13 bases in the middle. CDR3 loop: CAISAPGAEAFF. CDR3 in DNA: TGTGCCATCAGCGCCCCCGGGGCGGAAGCTTTCTTT.

J is TRBJ1-4 and V is TRBV7-9; no definite D call. Germline V gives CDR1 SEHNR, CDR2 FQNEAQ (reference sequence). Deletions cut 5 bases from V and 8 bases from J, with 21 bases between. The CDR3 consists of 16 residues. This CDR3 reads CASSTGRLGVWEKLFF. CDR3 DNA: TGTGCCAGCAGCACCGGGCGTCTCGGAGTTTGGGAAAAACTGTTTTTT.

This chain uses TRBV7-8 with TRBJ1-1; D is ambiguous. The CDR3 has 15 amino acids. Trimming stripped 7 bases from V and 3 bases from J, with 18 bases between. The V gene's germline CDR1 is SGHVS and CDR2 FQNEAQ. The CDR3 reads CASTSLRFSDTEAFF. The CDR3 DNA sequence: TGTGCCAGCACCTCCCTCCGGTTTTCCGACACTGAAGCTTTCTTT.

This clonotype was seen a handful of times. This chain joins TRBV6-5 and TRBJ1-1; 9 nucleotides line up with TRBD1. Trimming removed 2 bases from V and 2 bases from J; junction bases left unmatched: 6. The CDR3 covers 16 residues. Per germline, CDR1 MNHEY and CDR2 SVGAGI. DNA of the CDR3: TGTGCCAGCAGTTACGGGACAGGGTCCGGCAACACTGAAGCTTTCTTT. Its translation is CASSYGTGSGNTEAFF.

This chain connects TRBV7-2 to TRBJ2-2; no definite D call. Trimming stripped 0 bases from V and 7 bases from J, with 15 bases between. This CDR3 is 16 amino acids long. Germline CDR1 and CDR2: SGHTA and FQGNSA. The CDR3 sequence is CASSLASTSRVGELFF. The CDR3 nucleotides read TGTGCCAGCAGCTTAGCGTCTACGTCCCGGGTCGGGGAGCTGTTTTTT.